The 23 T cell receptor beta chains in this list originate from one sample, sequenced in a study of T cell responses to AZD1222 COVID-19 vaccine (dated by TCRdb to the early 2020s). Library method: the immunoSEQ multiplex PCR assay. TCRdb mirrors the immuneACCESS table, restricted to in-frame sequences. Some clones are absent from its copies; in checked studies, under half trace to an unresolved V gene, and the reason for the others is unknown. This sample gives 93,000 or so clones in total; about 90% of them show up just once. Of the sample, about 5% is held by the ten largest clones. The time point label, as the study defines it: baseline before first vaccination. Sequencing used peripheral blood, obtained on day 0 of AZD1222 vaccination. The receptors come from an adult in good health.

The chain is built from TRBV19 and TRBJ2-5; D not resolved. This CDR3 is 13 amino acids long. Trimming removed 4 bases at V and 5 bases at J, with 11 bases between. CDR1 is LNHDA, CDR2 SQIVND, per germline (reference sequence). The DNA of the CDR3 is TGTGCCAGTAGTACAACTTACCGGGAGACCCAGTACTTC. Amino acids: CASSTTYRETQYF.

The rearrangement joins TRBV19 to TRBJ2-7; no firm D call. The length of the CDR3 is 13 residues. Germline loops: CDR1 LNHDA, CDR2 SQIVND (reference sequence). V gave up 0 bases and J gave up 2 bases, with 5 bases separating them. The CDR3 spells CASSIEGTYEQYF. In DNA form, the CDR3 reads TGTGCCAGTAGTATAGAGGGGACCTACGAGCAGTACTTC.

The chain uses TRBV11-2 and TRBJ2-3; 8 nucleotides line up with TRBD2. V shed 5 bases, J shed 1 base, and the junction held 5 bases outside the gene matches. The CDR3 covers 15 residues. CDR1 and CDR2 from the germline V gene are SGHAT and FQNNGV. CDR3 sequence (DNA): TGTGCCAGCAGCCGGGGGGGTAGGCGCACAGATACGCAGTATTTT. It specifies CASSRGGRRTDTQYF.

The chain's CDR3 is CASSQILRGTEAFF. In DNA, the CDR3 is TGTGCCAGCAGTCAAATACTGCGAGGCACTGAAGCTTTCTTT. The chain employs TRBV28 and TRBJ1-1, with D unresolved. The CDR3 is made up of 14 amino acids. The ends were cut back, 5 bases at V and 4 bases at J, with 14 bases in the middle. Germline CDR1 is MDHEN and CDR2 is SYDVKM.

This sequence joins TRBV2 and TRBJ2-3; 7 bases are shared with TRBD2. Trimming took 7 bases from V and 4 from J; bases not matched to a gene: 11. Germline CDR1 is SNHLY and CDR2 is FYNNEI. CDR3 length: 15 amino acids. As DNA, the CDR3 is TGTGCCAGCAAAAATCGCGGGGGTTCCGCAGATACGCAGTATTTT. Its translation: CASKNRGGSADTQYF.

The chain couples TRBV27 to TRBJ2-1; no clear D gene. CDR3 size: 14 residues. V lost 6 bases, J lost 5 bases, and 14 bases lay in between. CDR1 is MNHEY, CDR2 SMNVEV, per germline (reference sequence). CDR3 amino acids: CASSPRARHNEQFF. In nucleotides, the CDR3 is TGTGCCAGCAGCCCCCGGGCCCGACACAATGAGCAGTTCTTC.

This clone has only a few counts. The chain recombines TRBV5-5 with TRBJ1-4, with D perhaps TRBD1 (5 bases). The ends were cut back, 0 bases at V and 5 bases at J, with 14 bases in the middle. CDR1 is SGHKS, CDR2 YYEKEE, per germline (reference sequence). The CDR3 runs to 16 residues. CDR3 protein: CASSLGTGTGNEKLFF. The CDR3 region has the DNA TGTGCCAGCAGCTTGGGGACCGGGACGGGGAATGAAAAACTGTTTTTT.

This chain uses TRBV2 with TRBJ1-2, with D possibly matching TRBD1 (6 bases). From germline, CDR1 is SNHLY and CDR2 FYNNEI. The V and J ends lost 7 bases and 6 bases respectively, with 18 bases between them. The CDR3 is 14 amino acids. The CDR3 reads CASIPTGWGDGYTF. In DNA form, the CDR3 reads TGTGCCAGCATTCCTACAGGGTGGGGGGATGGCTACACCTTC.

The V gene is TRBV6-5, the J gene TRBJ2-7; 10 bases map to TRBD2. The germline CDR1 and CDR2 sequences are MNHEY and SVGAGI. Trimming cost V 5 bases and J 2 bases; bases outside gene matches: 3. The CDR3 length is 14 residues. CDR3 in DNA: TGTGCCAGCAGTCGGAGCGGGGGGGCCTACGAGCAGTACTTC. This codes for CASSRSGGAYEQYF.

The V and J genes are TRBV27 and TRBJ1-2; TRBD1 aligns across 9 bases. There are 14 residues in the CDR3. Trimming at V came to 6 bases and at J to 2 bases, leaving 4 bases not matched to a gene. Germline CDR1 and CDR2: MNHEY and SMNVEV (reference sequence). CDR3 loop: CASRGGQGNYGYTF. In DNA form, the CDR3 reads TGTGCCAGCAGGGGGGGACAGGGCAACTATGGCTACACCTTC.

The CDR3 protein is CASSVGRGATYEQYF. As DNA, the CDR3 is TGTGCCAGCAGTGTAGGTAGAGGGGCGACCTACGAGCAGTACTTC. The rearrangement joins TRBV6-4 to TRBJ2-7; tentatively, D is TRBD1 or TRBD2 (5 bases each). CDR1 MRHNA and CDR2 SNTAGT come from the germline V gene. Trimming cost V 4 bases and J 2 bases, with 15 bases left between them. The CDR3 is 15 amino acids.

This clone has a handful of counts. The chain has TRBV6-2 or TRBV6-3 and TRBJ2-2; 10 bases agree with TRBD1. V lost 6 bases to trimming and J lost 0 bases; unmatched junction nucleotides: 7. This CDR3 spans 17 amino acids. Germline V gene sequence: CDR1 MNHEY, CDR2 SVGEGT. DNA for the CDR3: TGTGCCAGCAGCTATTTGACAGGGGGCGCGAACACCGGGGAGCTGTTTTTT. As protein: CASSYLTGGANTGELFF.

Comments on this clone: Distinct nucleotide sequences in the sample also encode this CDR3. The V and J genes are TRBV10-3 and TRBJ1-4, with D unresolved. This CDR3 region has 13 residues. The germline V and J ends were trimmed by 3 bases and 5 bases, with 7 bases remaining between them. Per germline, CDR1 ENHRY and CDR2 SYGVKD. CDR3 sequence reads: CAISEPENEKLFF. The CDR3 DNA reads as TGTGCCATCAGTGAACCCGAAAATGAAAAACTGTTTTTT.

The CDR3 sequence is CASSYEGANQPQHF. For the CDR3, the DNA is TGTGCCAGCAGTTATGAGGGGGCCAATCAGCCCCAGCATTTT. V usage is TRBV6-5 and J usage is TRBJ1-5; 7 nucleotides match TRBD1. After removal of 3 bases from V and 3 bases from J, the junction contained 2 bases not matched to a gene. The CDR3 consists of 14 residues. Germline CDR1 and CDR2: MNHEY and SVGAGI.

Relative to its sample, this clone is medium-sized. The chain links TRBV4-1 to TRBJ2-5; D is uncertain. The ends were cut back, 4 bases at V and 4 bases at J, with 10 bases in the middle. Germline CDR1 and CDR2: MGHRA and YSYEKL. This CDR3 region has 13 residues. CDR3 nucleotides: TGCGCCAGCAGCCGAATTCTAGTAGAGACCCAGTACTTC. Protein sequence: CASSRILVETQYF.

This chain uses TRBV6-6 with TRBJ2-1; 7 bases map to TRBD2. V lost 2 bases to trimming and J lost 3 bases; unmatched junction nucleotides: 4. This CDR3 is 15 amino acids long. Germline V gene lookup returns CDR1 MNHNY and CDR2 SVGAGI (reference sequence). The CDR3 is CASSYQAGDYNEQFF. The CDR3 DNA reads TGTGCCAGCAGTTACCAGGCGGGGGACTACAATGAGCAGTTCTTC.

This clone showed up just once. The chain joins TRBV7-9 to TRBJ2-1; weak D call: TRBD2 (6 bases). This CDR3 region has 16 residues. Germline values: CDR1 SEHNR, CDR2 FQNEAQ (reference sequence). V gave up 6 bases and J gave up 7 bases, with 22 bases separating them. The CDR3 DNA reads as TGTGCCAGCAGACCCCCTTATGGCGGGGTACCGAATGAGCAGTTCTTC. This sequence encodes CASRPPYGGVPNEQFF. Full variable domain (rest looked up from reference TRBV7-9 and TRBJ2-1): DTGVSQNPRHKITKRGQNVTFRCDPISEHNRLYWYRQTLGQGPEFLTYFQNEAQLEKSRLLSDRFSAERPKGSFSTLEIQRTEQGDSAMYLCASRPPYGGVPNEQFFGPGTRLTVL.

This clone was seen a few times. This sequence joins TRBV29-1 and TRBJ2-1, with D uncertain. This CDR3 is built from 13 residues. Germline assignment: CDR1 SQVTM and CDR2 ANQGSEA. Deletions cut 0 bases from V and 5 bases from J, with 8 bases between. The CDR3 protein is CSVEDWQDNEQFF. The CDR3 DNA reads as TGCAGCGTTGAAGATTGGCAGGACAATGAGCAGTTCTTC.

This clone was found once. The chain links TRBV6-5 to TRBJ2-1; 11 bases line up with TRBD1. J was trimmed by 4 bases and V by 2 bases; bases with no gene match: 4. The CDR3 has 16 amino acids. CDR1 and CDR2 from the germline V gene are MNHEY and SVGAGI. The CDR3 loop is CASSYLGQGAYNEQFF. CDR3 DNA: TGTGCCAGCAGTTACCTTGGACAGGGGGCGTACAATGAGCAGTTCTTC.

The chain couples TRBV10-3 to TRBJ1-5, with TRBD1 as a possible D gene (5 bases). The CDR3 runs to 13 residues. In germline, CDR1 is ENHRY, CDR2 SYGVKD. The V and J ends lost 4 bases and 4 bases respectively, with 8 bases between them. The DNA for the CDR3 is TGTGCCATCAGTGGTGAGGGGAATCAGCCCCAGCATTTT. The encoded protein is CAISGEGNQPQHF.

A note on this clone: Other DNA sequences of this sample code for an identical CDR3. The rearrangement uses TRBV6-4 and TRBJ1-1; D uncertain. The V end lost 6 bases, the J end lost 1 base, and 9 bases lay between the germline ends. Germline assignment: CDR1 MRHNA and CDR2 SNTAGT. The CDR3 totals 13 residues. The CDR3 reads CASRRTGNTEAFF. The DNA of the CDR3 is TGTGCCAGCAGAAGGACGGGGAACACTGAAGCTTTCTTT.

The chain employs TRBV19 and TRBJ1-4, with a possible D match to TRBD1 (6 bases). V was cut by 4 bases and J by 5 bases, with 11 bases left in between. Germline values: CDR1 LNHDA, CDR2 SQIVND (reference sequence). The length of the CDR3 is 14 residues. The CDR3: CASSTDRQNEKLFF. The CDR3 DNA sequence: TGTGCCAGTAGTACCGACAGGCAGAATGAAAAACTGTTTTTT.

The rearrangement uses TRBV19 and TRBJ2-2; D ambiguous. Germline CDR1 is LNHDA and CDR2 is SQIVND (reference sequence). V was shortened by 3 bases and J by 1 base, with 9 bases between the two germline ends. CDR3 length: 15 amino acids. In DNA, the CDR3 is TGTGCCAGTAGTATGGCACTGATGAACACCGGGGAGCTGTTTTTT. Translated: CASSMALMNTGELFF.